A single sample is the source of the 15 T cell receptor beta chains below, sequenced in a study of technical replicates of blood from a handful of donors. Profiled with immunoSEQ multiplex PCR; TCRdb holds only in-frame clones, not every one. There are under 95,000 clones in the sample; around 92% occur only once, and 0.37% lies in the top ten. The sequenced sample consisted of T cells isolated from PBMCs. These TCRs come from a human donor in good health. Some clones in this sample may be carry-over from other donors' samples.

The rearrangement links TRBV9 to TRBJ1-2, with a possible D match to TRBD1 (6 bases). Germline V CDR1 and CDR2: SGDLS, YYNGEE. The CDR3 totals 12 residues. The V end was cut by 4 bases, the J end by 8 bases, with 12 bases between. The CDR3, as DNA: TGTGCCAGCAGCCCACGAGGGGGAGGCTACACCTTC. This sequence encodes CASSPRGGGYTF.

The chain employs TRBV7-3 and TRBJ2-1, with 9 positions matching TRBD2. The CDR3 spans 14 residues. The V segment lost 0 bases and the J segment 7 bases; nucleotides outside the gene matches: 1. Germline V CDR1 and CDR2: SGHTA, FQGTGA. The CDR3 sequence: CASSLTSGGNEQFF. In DNA form, the CDR3 reads TGTGCCAGCAGCTTAACTAGCGGGGGTAATGAGCAGTTCTTC.

The chain links TRBV27 to TRBJ1-1; D not resolved. The CDR3 has 18 amino acids. The V gene's germline CDR1 is MNHEY and CDR2 SMNVEV (reference sequence). V was cut by 5 bases and J by 0 bases, with 22 bases left in between. CDR3 loop: CASSRWPGRSGLNTEAFF. In DNA form, the CDR3 reads TGTGCCAGCAGTCGCTGGCCGGGCCGGAGCGGCCTGAACACTGAAGCTTTCTTT.

V and J are TRBV11-2 and TRBJ2-2, with D possibly TRBD2 on 5 matching bases. CDR1 SGHAT and CDR2 FQNNGV come from the germline V gene. V lost 0 bases to trimming and J lost 5 bases, with 16 bases between them. CDR3 length equals 17 residues. For the CDR3, the DNA is TGTGCCAGCAGCTTAGATCGTACGAAGGGAGTAACCGGGGAGCTGTTTTTT. Translation: CASSLDRTKGVTGELFF.

The rearrangement joins TRBV4-1 to TRBJ2-1; weak D call: TRBD1 (5 bases). V lost 5 bases to trimming and J lost 0 bases, with 20 bases between them. Germline V gene sequence: CDR1 MGHRA, CDR2 YSYEKL. The CDR3 extends over 18 amino acids. CDR3: CASSSTKGVLSSYNEQFF. The CDR3 nucleotides are TGCGCCAGCAGCTCAACTAAAGGGGTCCTAAGCTCCTACAATGAGCAGTTCTTC.

V usage is TRBV6-5 and J usage is TRBJ2-1; 8 bases are shared with TRBD2. The CDR3 totals 16 residues. The germline V gene has CDR1 MNHEY and CDR2 SVGAGI. After removal of 3 bases from V and 9 bases from J, the junction contained 13 bases not matched to a gene. The CDR3, as DNA: TGTGCCAGCAGTTATTACACCGGGACTAGATGGGGTGAGCAGTTCTTC. It encodes CASSYYTGTRWGEQFF.

The chain uses TRBV7-9 and TRBJ2-5; weak D call: TRBD2 (6 bases). The V gene's germline CDR1 is SEHNR and CDR2 FQNEAQ (reference sequence). V was trimmed by 3 bases and J by 3 bases, leaving 8 bases between them. The CDR3 covers 13 residues. In DNA form, the CDR3 reads TGTGCCAGCAGCTTCGGAGGGGAAGAGACCCAGTACTTC. Its protein product is CASSFGGEETQYF.

This clone was picked up one time. The rearrangement joins TRBV23-1 to TRBJ2-2; D is possibly TRBD1 (6 bases). TRBV23-1 is annotated as an ORF whose role is uncertain. V was cut by 8 bases and J by 5 bases, with 12 bases left in between. CDR3 size: 13 residues. CDR3 sequence reads: CASQGLKTGELFF. Here the CDR3 DNA reads TGCGCCAGCCAGGGGCTTAAGACCGGGGAGCTGTTTTTT.

The chain uses TRBV5-4 and TRBJ1-3; maybe TRBD1 (6 bases). Trimming pared 4 bases from V and 4 bases from J, leaving 12 bases between. The germline V gene has CDR1 SGHNT and CDR2 YYREEE (reference sequence). This CDR3 is 14 amino acids long. The CDR3 nucleotides read TGTGCCAGCAGCCCCAATACAGGGGGAAACACCATATATTTT. The encoded protein is CASSPNTGGNTIYF.

Here the CDR3 reads CASSGTGETQYF. CDR3 sequence (DNA): TGTGCCAGCTCCGGCACAGGGGAGACCCAGTACTTC. This chain uses TRBV6-6 with TRBJ2-5; a weak D match, TRBD1 (6 bases). Trimming took off 8 bases at V and 5 bases at J, with 12 bases between the two ends. The CDR3 has 12 amino acids. Germline V gives CDR1 MNHNY, CDR2 SVGAGI (reference sequence).

The V gene is TRBV11-2, the J gene TRBJ2-7, with 10 bases aligning to TRBD1. Trimming removed 5 bases from V and 2 bases from J; junction bases left unmatched: 6. The length of the CDR3 is 15 residues. The germline V gene has CDR1 SGHAT and CDR2 FQNNGV. CDR3 protein: CASSRIGQGAYEQYF. CDR3 in DNA: TGTGCCAGCAGCCGTATCGGACAGGGGGCCTACGAGCAGTACTTC.

The J gene is TRBJ1-6, the V gene TRBV30; 9 bases map to TRBD1. Germline V gene sequence: CDR1 GTSNPN, CDR2 SVGIG (reference sequence). J gave up 8 bases and V 3 bases, and 2 bases lay outside the gene matches. The length of the CDR3 is 13 residues. CDR3 nucleotide sequence: TGTGCCTGGAGGGGACAGGGATATTCACCCCTCCACTTT. Its translation is CAWRGQGYSPLHF.

CDR3 sequence (DNA): TGCGCCAGCACCCCCGGACTAGCGATGGACGAGCAGTACTTC. Protein product: CASTPGLAMDEQYF. The V call is TRBV5-1, the J call TRBJ2-7; 9 positions agree with TRBD2. CDR1 and CDR2 (germline): SGHRS, YFSETQ. Trimming took 6 bases from V and 5 from J; bases not matched to a gene: 9. The CDR3 loop spans 14 amino acids.

This clone was counted once. CDR3 in amino acids: CASSGWTGGAANEQFF. The CDR3 region has the DNA TGCGCCAGCAGCGGGTGGACAGGGGGCGCGGCTAATGAGCAGTTCTTC. J is TRBJ2-1 and V is TRBV5-1, with 11 bases matching TRBD1. Germline V gives CDR1 SGHRS, CDR2 YFSETQ. The CDR3 runs 16 residues. V shed 4 bases and J 7 bases; nucleotides not matched to a gene: 10.

The chain recombines TRBV29-1 with TRBJ1-2; the D is unclear. Deletions cut 7 bases from V and 7 bases from J, with 16 bases between. The CDR3 totals 12 residues. Germline V gives CDR1 SQVTM, CDR2 ANQGSEA. CDR3 bases: TGCAGCGCCGTAATTTCACCGCGTGGCTACACCTTC. Its translation is CSAVISPRGYTF.